The rows below give T cell receptor beta chains drawn from one sample of a study of OX40 agonist ivuxolimab in advanced cancers. TCRdb keeps only in-frame clones here, not all; method: immunoSEQ multiplex PCR. The sample lists around 60,000 clones, approximately 88% occurring once. Source: CD4+ or CD8+ T cells sorted from blood, taken in a trial of the OX40 agonist ivuxolimab. These TCRs come from an adult with an advanced solid tumor such as melanoma, head and neck, liver or kidney cancer. Each CDR3 is given with its conserved first and last residue. Each record gives: CDR3 protein, CDR3 length, V gene, J gene.

CDR3 protein: CASSRRQGTSNQPQHF
CDR3 length: 16
V gene: TRBV2
J gene: TRBJ1-5

CDR3 protein: CASSHGQGPSDTQYF
CDR3 length: 15
V gene: TRBV11-2
J gene: TRBJ2-3

CDR3 protein: CASSEQGSHQPQHF
CDR3 length: 14
V gene: TRBV2
J gene: TRBJ1-5

CDR3 protein: CASSAPVNNEKLFF
CDR3 length: 14
V gene: TRBV7-9
J gene: TRBJ1-4

CDR3 protein: CASSLEMGLAGGETQYF
CDR3 length: 17
V gene: TRBV25-1
J gene: TRBJ2-5

CDR3 protein: CASSSRGRPDTQYF
CDR3 length: 14
V gene: TRBV27
J gene: TRBJ2-3

CDR3 protein: CASRNYNTRAYF
CDR3 length: 12
V gene: TRBV19
J gene: TRBJ2-4

CDR3 protein: CASSPSAMGRSTEAFF
CDR3 length: 16
V gene: TRBV18
J gene: TRBJ1-1

CDR3 protein: CASSSRGIGQGEQFF
CDR3 length: 15
V gene: TRBV4-1
J gene: TRBJ2-1

CDR3 protein: CASSQESGPGWQPQHF
CDR3 length: 16
V gene: TRBV4-1
J gene: TRBJ1-5

CDR3 protein: CASSEEVAGGVEQFF
CDR3 length: 15
V gene: TRBV10-1
J gene: TRBJ2-1

CDR3 protein: CAISSGELYGYTF
CDR3 length: 13
V gene: TRBV10-3
J gene: TRBJ1-2

CDR3 protein: CSVGTVEAFF
CDR3 length: 10
V gene: TRBV29-1
J gene: TRBJ1-1

CDR3 protein: CASSFCLAGVNEQFF
CDR3 length: 15
V gene: TRBV11-3
J gene: TRBJ2-1

CDR3 protein: CASSLVQGLYTGELFF
CDR3 length: 16
V gene: TRBV5-4
J gene: TRBJ2-2

CDR3 protein: CASSDARGLTEAFF
CDR3 length: 14
V gene: TRBV2
J gene: TRBJ1-1

CDR3 protein: CASSLGLAGGPRDTDTQYF
CDR3 length: 19
V gene: TRBV5-1
J gene: TRBJ2-3

CDR3 protein: CASSQKLAGDRGELFF
CDR3 length: 16
V gene: TRBV5-1
J gene: TRBJ2-2

CDR3 protein: CASSQEGTGWSGYTF
CDR3 length: 15
V gene: TRBV4-1
J gene: TRBJ1-2

CDR3 protein: CATQLAGGPSGANVLTF
CDR3 length: 17
V gene: TRBV10-2
J gene: TRBJ2-6

CDR3 protein: CTSSQEQPQHF
CDR3 length: 11
V gene: TRBV1
J gene: TRBJ1-5

CDR3 protein: CASSLTGTGGTDTQYF
CDR3 length: 16
V gene: TRBV5-1
J gene: TRBJ2-3

CDR3 protein: CASSTLDGQGGDTQYF
CDR3 length: 16
V gene: TRBV5-4
J gene: TRBJ2-3

CDR3 protein: CASSDRPGRNEKLFF
CDR3 length: 15
V gene: TRBV11-2
J gene: TRBJ1-4